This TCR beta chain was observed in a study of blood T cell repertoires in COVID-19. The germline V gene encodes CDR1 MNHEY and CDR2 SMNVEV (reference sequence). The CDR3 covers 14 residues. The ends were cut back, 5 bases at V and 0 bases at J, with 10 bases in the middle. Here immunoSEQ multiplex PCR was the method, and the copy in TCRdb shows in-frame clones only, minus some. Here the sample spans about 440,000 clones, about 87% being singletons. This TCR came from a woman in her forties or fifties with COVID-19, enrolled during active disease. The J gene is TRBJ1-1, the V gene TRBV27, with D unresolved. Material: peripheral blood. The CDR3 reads CASSRLSVNTEAFF. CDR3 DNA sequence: TGTGCCAGCAGTCGTCTGTCGGTGAACACTGAAGCTTTCTTT.